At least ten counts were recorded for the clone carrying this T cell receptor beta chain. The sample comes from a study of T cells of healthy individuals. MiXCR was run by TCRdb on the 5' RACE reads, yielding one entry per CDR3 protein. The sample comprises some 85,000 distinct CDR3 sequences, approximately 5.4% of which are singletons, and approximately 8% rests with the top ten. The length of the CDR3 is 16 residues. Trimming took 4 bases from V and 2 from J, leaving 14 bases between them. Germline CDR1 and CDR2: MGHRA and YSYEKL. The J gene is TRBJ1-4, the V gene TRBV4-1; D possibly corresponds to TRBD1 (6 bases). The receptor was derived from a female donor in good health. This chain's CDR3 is CASSPLQGGTNEKLFF. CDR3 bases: TGCGCCAGCAGCCCTCTACAGGGTGGCACTAATGAAAAACTGTTTTTT.